The following is a T cell receptor beta chain sequence with its context. V lost 0 bases, J lost 8 bases, and 19 bases lay in between. The CDR3 contains 16 residues. Germline CDR1 LGHDT, CDR2 YNNKEL (reference sequence). The data stem from a study of CD8 T cells in Susac syndrome. After extraction with the RNeasy kit, roughly 0.45 to 1 ug of the RNA was reverse transcribed using random hexamers. TCRdb re-analysed the immunoSEQ multiplex PCR reads in MiXCR, keeping a single row per CDR3 protein. The sample contains roughly 150,000 distinct CDR3 sequences, roughly 95% of which appear only once. From blood CD8+ and CD4+ T cells, the TCR beta chain was sequenced.

This chain uses TRBV3-1 with TRBJ1-2, with D unresolved. The sequence was obtained from a human donor with multiple sclerosis. Sequencing used CD4+ T cells from PBMCs. Written as DNA, the CDR3 is TGTGCCAGCAGCCAAGATAGCAGGCGCCCCGGTAGGGGCTACACCTTC. This codes for CASSQDSRRPGRGYTF.